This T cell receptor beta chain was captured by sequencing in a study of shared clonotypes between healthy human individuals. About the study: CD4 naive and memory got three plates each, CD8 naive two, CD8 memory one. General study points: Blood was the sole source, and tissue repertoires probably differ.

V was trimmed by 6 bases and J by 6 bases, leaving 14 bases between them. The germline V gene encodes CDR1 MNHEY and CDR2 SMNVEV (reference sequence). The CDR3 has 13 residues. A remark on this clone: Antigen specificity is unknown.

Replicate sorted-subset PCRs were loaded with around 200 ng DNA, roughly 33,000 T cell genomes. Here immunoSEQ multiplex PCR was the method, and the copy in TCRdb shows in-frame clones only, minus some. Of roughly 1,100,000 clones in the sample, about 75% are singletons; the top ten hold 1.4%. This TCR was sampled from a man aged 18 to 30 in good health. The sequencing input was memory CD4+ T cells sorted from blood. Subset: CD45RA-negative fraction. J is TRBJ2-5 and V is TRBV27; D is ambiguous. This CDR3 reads CASSAVGFQTQYF. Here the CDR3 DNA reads TGTGCCAGCAGCGCGGTAGGGTTTCAGACCCAGTACTTC.